Below, one TCR beta chain is given with its context. Sequencing was performed with immunoSEQ multiplex PCR; in TCRdb, only in-frame clones are kept and a portion is missing. The data hold roughly 13,000 clones, with about 71% observed a single time. The data were taken from a study of sequential checkpoint blockade in melanoma. Study at large: First-line arms were nivolumab then ipilimumab, or the reverse, randomized 1:1. Maintenance nivolumab came after either treatment sequence.

The treatment here: randomized to nivolumab then ipilimumab (arm A) or the reverse (arm B). None of the patients previously received DNA-damaging chemotherapy. PBMC sorting kept live CD3+CD8+ cells without CD19 or CD56. This CDR3 region has 14 residues. Deletions cut 3 bases from V and 2 bases from J, with 11 bases between. Germline CDR1 reads LGHNA; CDR2 reads YSLEER. The sequences come from CD8+ T cells sorted from blood (inferred from file names), collected from a patient given nivolumab and ipilimumab in sequence. V usage is TRBV4-3 and J usage is TRBJ2-7; D not resolved. This clonotype was obtained from a human donor with melanoma. In DNA form, the CDR3 reads TGCGCCAGCAGCCAGGGCACATACACCTACGAGCAGTACTTC. Its protein product is CASSQGTYTYEQYF.